This TCR beta chain derives from a study of blood T cell repertoires in COVID-19. Study information: Samples representing acute and convalescent COVID-19 were sourced from the United States, Italy and Spain. Sources were T cells, B-cell-depleted T cells, or PBMCs; the material itself was cDNA or gDNA.

Per the study methods: Reference gene primer amplification gave estimated nucleated cell counts. The assay was immunoSEQ multiplex PCR, and TCRdb's table has in-frame clones only and misses some. D and trimming were read from the DNA, whereas the V and J calls and clone size are those reported in that table. The sample contains approximately 200,000 clones, around 87% of which appear only once. This CDR3 is 12 amino acids long. The V and J ends lost 4 bases and 3 bases respectively, with 3 bases between them. Germline V lookup: CDR1 SEHNR, CDR2 FQNEAQ (reference sequence). The sample taken for sequencing was peripheral blood. The sequence came from a woman in her 30s with active or convalescent COVID-19. The chain uses TRBV7-9 and TRBJ2-2; no clear D gene. The CDR3 reads CASSSDTGELFF. The CDR3 DNA reads as TGTGCCAGCAGCTCCGACACCGGGGAGCTGTTTTTT.